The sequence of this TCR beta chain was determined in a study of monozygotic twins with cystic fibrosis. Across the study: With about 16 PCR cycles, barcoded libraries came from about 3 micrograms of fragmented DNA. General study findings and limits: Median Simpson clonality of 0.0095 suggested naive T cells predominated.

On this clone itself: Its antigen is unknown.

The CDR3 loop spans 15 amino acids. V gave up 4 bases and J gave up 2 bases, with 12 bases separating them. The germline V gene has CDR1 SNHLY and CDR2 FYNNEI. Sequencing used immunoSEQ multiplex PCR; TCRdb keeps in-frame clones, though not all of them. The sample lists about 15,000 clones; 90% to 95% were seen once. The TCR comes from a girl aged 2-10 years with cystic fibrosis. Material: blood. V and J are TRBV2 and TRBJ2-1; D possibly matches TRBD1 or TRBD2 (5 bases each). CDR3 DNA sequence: TGTGCCAGCAGTGGAATGAGGGGTACCTACAATGAGCAGTTCTTC. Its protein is CASSGMRGTYNEQFF.